Listed below are T cell receptor beta chains from one sample, sequenced in a study of shared clonotypes between healthy human individuals. Repertoires were generated with immunoSEQ multiplex PCR, while TCRdb's copy carries only in-frame clones and drops some. The table shows fewer than 700,000 clones, with 95% occurring only once. Material: naive CD8+ T cells sorted from blood. These receptors came from a woman aged 25 to 39 in good health. CDR3s leave out the opening cysteine and the closing phenylalanine or tryptophan. The order of the fields is CDR3 protein, V gene, J gene, clone size. Only some rows state a clone size, as once, few, many or a class for expanded clones.

CDR3 protein: ASSRSLYEQY; V gene: TRBV27; J gene: TRBJ2-7; clone size: NA
CDR3 protein: ASSSDFEETQY; V gene: TRBV7-6; J gene: TRBJ2-5; clone size: NA
CDR3 protein: ASSSILPPREETQY; V gene: TRBV7-9; J gene: TRBJ2-5; clone size: NA
CDR3 protein: ASSQDPTGEEFNTQY; V gene: TRBV4-1; J gene: TRBJ2-3; clone size: NA
CDR3 protein: ASSDGLGGRNTEAF; V gene: TRBV9; J gene: TRBJ1-1; clone size: NA
CDR3 protein: ASSSPGDFPYEQY; V gene: TRBV5-4; J gene: TRBJ2-7; clone size: NA
CDR3 protein: ASSYALDRGNSPLH; V gene: TRBV6-5; J gene: TRBJ1-6; clone size: NA
CDR3 protein: ASSKCHSGSYGQY; V gene: TRBV21-1; J gene: TRBJ2-7; clone size: NA
CDR3 protein: ASSVGGQGVRGEQY; V gene: TRBV9; J gene: TRBJ2-7; clone size: once
CDR3 protein: AISESQGASYNEQF; V gene: TRBV10-3; J gene: TRBJ2-1; clone size: NA
CDR3 protein: ASSSRQLNNEQF; V gene: TRBV27; J gene: TRBJ2-1; clone size: NA
CDR3 protein: ASGAWLNTEAF; V gene: TRBV5-5; J gene: TRBJ1-1; clone size: NA
CDR3 protein: ASSLGTKDTQY; V gene: TRBV5-4; J gene: TRBJ2-3; clone size: NA
CDR3 protein: ASSAGVGQVEQF; V gene: TRBV9; J gene: TRBJ2-1; clone size: NA
CDR3 protein: ASSLTAGPVNIQY; V gene: TRBV5-1; J gene: TRBJ2-4; clone size: NA
CDR3 protein: ASSLVQGGSYEQY; V gene: TRBV7-9; J gene: TRBJ2-7; clone size: NA
CDR3 protein: ASSLVLQGAGTQY; V gene: TRBV7-9; J gene: TRBJ2-3; clone size: NA
CDR3 protein: ASSLTGTGVDGNQPQH; V gene: TRBV28; J gene: TRBJ1-5; clone size: NA
CDR3 protein: ASSQDGTGAYEQY; V gene: TRBV4-1; J gene: NA; clone size: NA
CDR3 protein: ASSGRLGHDSHNEQF; V gene: TRBV10-2; J gene: TRBJ2-1; clone size: NA
CDR3 protein: ASSPREGSSYEQY; V gene: TRBV4-1; J gene: TRBJ2-7; clone size: NA
CDR3 protein: ASSLNLARWGEQY; V gene: TRBV5-6; J gene: TRBJ2-7; clone size: NA
CDR3 protein: ASSIGRNTGELF; V gene: TRBV19; J gene: TRBJ2-2; clone size: NA